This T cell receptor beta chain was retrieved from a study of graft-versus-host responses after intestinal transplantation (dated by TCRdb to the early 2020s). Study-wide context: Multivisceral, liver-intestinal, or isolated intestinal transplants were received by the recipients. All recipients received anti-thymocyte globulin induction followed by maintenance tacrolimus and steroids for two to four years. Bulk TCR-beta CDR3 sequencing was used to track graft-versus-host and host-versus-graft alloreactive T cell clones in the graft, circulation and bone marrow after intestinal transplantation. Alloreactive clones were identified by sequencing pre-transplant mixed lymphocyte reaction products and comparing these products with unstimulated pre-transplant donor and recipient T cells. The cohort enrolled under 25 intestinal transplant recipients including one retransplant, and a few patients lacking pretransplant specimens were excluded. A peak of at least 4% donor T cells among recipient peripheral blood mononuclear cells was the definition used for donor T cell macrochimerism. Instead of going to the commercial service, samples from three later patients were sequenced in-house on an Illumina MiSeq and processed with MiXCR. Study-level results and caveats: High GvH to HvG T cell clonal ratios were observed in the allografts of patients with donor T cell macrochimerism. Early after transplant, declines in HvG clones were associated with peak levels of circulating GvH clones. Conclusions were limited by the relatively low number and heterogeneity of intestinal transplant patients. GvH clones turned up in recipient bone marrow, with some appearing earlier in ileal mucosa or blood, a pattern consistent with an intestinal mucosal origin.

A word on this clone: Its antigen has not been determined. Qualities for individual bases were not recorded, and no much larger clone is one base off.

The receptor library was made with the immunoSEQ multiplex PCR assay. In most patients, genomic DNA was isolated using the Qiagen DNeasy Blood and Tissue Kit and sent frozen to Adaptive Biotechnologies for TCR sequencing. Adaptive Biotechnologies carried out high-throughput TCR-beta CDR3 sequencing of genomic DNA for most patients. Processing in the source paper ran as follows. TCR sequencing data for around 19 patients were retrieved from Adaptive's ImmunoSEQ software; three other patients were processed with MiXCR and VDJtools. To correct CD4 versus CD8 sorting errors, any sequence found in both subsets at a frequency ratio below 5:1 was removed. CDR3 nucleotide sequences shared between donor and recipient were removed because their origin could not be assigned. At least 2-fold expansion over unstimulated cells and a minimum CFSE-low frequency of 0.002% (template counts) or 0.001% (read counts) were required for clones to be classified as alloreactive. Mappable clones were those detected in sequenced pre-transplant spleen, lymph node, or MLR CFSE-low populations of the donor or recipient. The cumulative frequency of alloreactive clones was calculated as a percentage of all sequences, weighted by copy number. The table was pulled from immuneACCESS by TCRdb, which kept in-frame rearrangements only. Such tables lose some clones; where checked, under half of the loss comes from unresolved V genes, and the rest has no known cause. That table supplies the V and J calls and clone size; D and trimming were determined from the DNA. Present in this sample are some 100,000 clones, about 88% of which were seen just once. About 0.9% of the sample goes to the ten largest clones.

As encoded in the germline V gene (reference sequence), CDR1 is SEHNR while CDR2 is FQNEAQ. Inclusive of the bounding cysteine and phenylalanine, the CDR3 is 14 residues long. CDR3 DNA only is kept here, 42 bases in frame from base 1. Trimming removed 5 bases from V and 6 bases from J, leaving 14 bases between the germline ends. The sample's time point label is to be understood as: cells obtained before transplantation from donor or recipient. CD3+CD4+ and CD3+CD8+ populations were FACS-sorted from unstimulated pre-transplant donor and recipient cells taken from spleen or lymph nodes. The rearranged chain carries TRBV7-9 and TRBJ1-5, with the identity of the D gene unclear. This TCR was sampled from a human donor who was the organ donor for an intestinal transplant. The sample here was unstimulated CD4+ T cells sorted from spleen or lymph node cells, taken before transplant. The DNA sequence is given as TGTGCCAGCAGCGCTAACGGCGTTGGTCAGCCCCAGCATTTT. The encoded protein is CASSANGVGQPQHF.